This TCR beta chain was identified during a study of T cells in Graves' hyperthyroidism and ophthalmopathy. CDR3 length equals 13 residues. The V and J ends lost 0 bases and 6 bases respectively, with 8 bases between them. Germline V CDR1 and CDR2: GTSNPN, SVGIG (reference sequence). There are many counts of this clonotype. Calling Graves' hyperthyroidism stable meant ophthalmopathy did not progress within 18 months. PBMCs were sourced from roughly 9.3 ml fresh peripheral blood. TCR beta CDR3 region amplification was performed from RNA transcripts. The HTBI primer set drove a first-round RT-PCR of the TCR CDR3. TCRdb reprocessed the multiplex PCR reads with MiXCR, giving one entry per CDR3 protein. The sample records approximately 400,000 distinct CDR3 sequences, approximately 15% being singletons.

The sample consisted of blood. The receptor was isolated from an older woman with Graves' hyperthyroidism. J is TRBJ2-2 and V is TRBV30; the D call may be TRBD1 or TRBD2 (5 bases each). The CDR3 DNA follows: TGTGCCTGGAGTGTACGGGGACCCGGGGAGCTGTTTTTT. Residues: CAWSVRGPGELFF.